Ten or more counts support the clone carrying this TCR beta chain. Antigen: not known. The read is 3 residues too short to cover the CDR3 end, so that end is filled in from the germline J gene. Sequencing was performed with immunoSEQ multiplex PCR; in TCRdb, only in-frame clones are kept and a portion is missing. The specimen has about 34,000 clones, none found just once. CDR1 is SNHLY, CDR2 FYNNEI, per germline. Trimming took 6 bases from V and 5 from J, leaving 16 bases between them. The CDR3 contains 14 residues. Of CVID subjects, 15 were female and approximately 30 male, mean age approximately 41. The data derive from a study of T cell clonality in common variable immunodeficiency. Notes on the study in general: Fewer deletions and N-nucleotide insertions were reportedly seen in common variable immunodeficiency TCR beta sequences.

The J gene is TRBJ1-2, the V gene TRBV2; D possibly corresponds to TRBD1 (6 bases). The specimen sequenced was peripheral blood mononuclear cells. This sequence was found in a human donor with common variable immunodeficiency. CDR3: CASSSSGGRYGYTF. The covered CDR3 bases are TGTGCCAGCAGCTCCTCGGGGGGCCGGTATGGC.